This entry lists 13 T cell receptor beta chains sequenced from one sample in a study of blood T cell repertoires in COVID-19. The data were produced by immunoSEQ multiplex PCR, yet TCRdb's version contains in-frame clones alone and is incomplete. The data hold a few hundred thousand clones, with less than 85% observed a single time. The sequenced material came from peripheral blood. The source is an elderly woman with acute or convalescent COVID-19.

V gene TRBV6-5 combines with J gene TRBJ1-5, with a weak D call TRBD1 (6 bases). V was shortened by 6 bases and J by 4 bases, with 16 bases between the two germline ends. The CDR3 has 15 amino acids. Germline V gene sequence: CDR1 MNHEY, CDR2 SVGAGI. CDR3: CASSPRGGGNQPQHF. CDR3 in DNA: TGTGCCAGCAGCCCAAGGGGGGGCGGGAATCAGCCCCAGCATTTT.

The rearrangement uses TRBV5-1 and TRBJ2-1; 14 positions agree with TRBD2. CDR1 SGHRS and CDR2 YFSETQ come from the germline V gene. The V gene end was trimmed by 6 bases and the J gene end by 1 base; junction bases not matched to a gene: 12. CDR3 size: 19 residues. Here the CDR3 DNA reads TGCGCCAGCACCCCGGGAGGACTAGCGGGGGGTAGGTCCTACAATGAGCAGTTCTTC. It encodes CASTPGGLAGGRSYNEQFF.

CDR3 in amino acids: CASSFMGGRGDTQYF. DNA for the CDR3: TGTGCCAGCAGCTTTATGGGGGGGCGAGGAGATACGCAGTATTTT. The V gene is TRBV7-2, the J gene TRBJ2-3, with D tentatively TRBD2 (7 bases). The CDR3 loop spans 15 amino acids. Germline lookup yields CDR1 SGHTA and CDR2 FQGNSA. The ends were cut back, 3 bases at V and 5 bases at J, with 15 bases in the middle.

The chain carries TRBV7-6 and TRBJ2-5; unclear D gene. CDR3 length: 14 amino acids. Trimming left V 2 bases short and J 1 base short, with 8 bases between. The germline V gene encodes CDR1 SGHVS and CDR2 FNYEAQ. CDR3 sequence: CASSLSSVQETQYF. Written as DNA, the CDR3 is TGTGCCAGCAGCTTATCATCAGTCCAAGAGACCCAGTACTTC.

The chain couples TRBV9 to TRBJ2-3; no clear D gene. CDR1 and CDR2 (germline): SGDLS, YYNGEE. There are 13 residues in the CDR3. V was trimmed by 6 bases and J by 3 bases, leaving 11 bases between them. In DNA form, the CDR3 reads TGTGCCAGCAATCCGACAAGTACAGATACGCAGTATTTT. Amino acid sequence: CASNPTSTDTQYF.

The chain recombines TRBV7-3 with TRBJ2-3; 12 bases line up with TRBD2. CDR3 size: 16 residues. The germline V gene encodes CDR1 SGHTA and CDR2 FQGTGA. With 4 bases clipped from V and 2 bases from J, the junction kept 4 bases outside the gene matches. CDR3 coding DNA: TGTGCCAGCAGCTCACGACTAGCGGGGGCCACAGATACGCAGTATTTT. Its protein product is CASSSRLAGATDTQYF.

This clone was found once. The genes are TRBV14 and TRBJ1-2; 10 bases fit TRBD1. The CDR3 spans 13 residues. CDR1 and CDR2 from the germline V gene are SGHDN and FVKESK. V lost 5 bases to trimming and J lost 7 bases; unmatched junction nucleotides: 4. The CDR3: CASSFRDRGGYTF. The CDR3 coding sequence is TGTGCCAGCAGCTTCCGGGACAGGGGTGGCTACACCTTC.

The rearrangement links TRBV5-1 to TRBJ2-5; 7 bases align to TRBD2. CDR3 size: 14 residues. Per germline, CDR1 SGHRS and CDR2 YFSETQ. V trimming: 3 bases; J trimming: 1 base; junction bases outside the gene matches: 3. The CDR3 protein is CASSWSSGQETQYF. The CDR3 DNA follows: TGCGCCAGCAGCTGGTCTAGCGGCCAAGAGACCCAGTACTTC.

This clone was seen only a few times. V is TRBV19 and J is TRBJ1-2; D is unclear. From germline, CDR1 is LNHDA and CDR2 SQIVND (reference sequence). V was trimmed by 6 bases and J by 5 bases, leaving 16 bases between them. This CDR3 region has 14 residues. As DNA, the CDR3 is TGTGCCAGTAGCACTCTGGAGGCGGTTTATGGCTACACCTTC. It specifies CASSTLEAVYGYTF.

This rearrangement joins TRBV18 to TRBJ1-5; D is unresolved. This CDR3 is 12 amino acids long. CDR1 KGHSH and CDR2 LQKENI come from the germline V gene. The germline V and J ends were trimmed by 4 bases and 4 bases, with 5 bases remaining between them. The CDR3: CASSQPNQPQHF. CDR3 in DNA: TGTGCCAGCTCACAGCCGAATCAGCCCCAGCATTTT.

The chain is built from TRBV25-1 and TRBJ2-7, with D perhaps TRBD1 (5 bases). This CDR3 is 13 amino acids long. Germline V gene sequence: CDR1 MGHDK, CDR2 SYGVNS. Trimming left V 2 bases short and J 4 bases short, with 9 bases between. The CDR3 bases are TGTGCCAGCAGTGAACAGGGAAGGTACGAGCAGTACTTC. This translates into CASSEQGRYEQYF.

The gene calls are TRBV11-3 and TRBJ2-1; 10 nucleotides match TRBD1. CDR3 length: 14 amino acids. Losses at the gene ends were 4 bases for V and 7 bases for J; bases not matched to a gene: 4. CDR1 SGHNT and CDR2 YENEEA come from the germline V gene. In DNA, the CDR3 is TGTGCCAGCAGCTCCGACAGGGGGCGGAATGAGCAGTTCTTC. Residues: CASSSDRGRNEQFF. Complete variable domain (other parts from reference TRBV11-3 and TRBJ2-1): EAGVVQSPRYKIIEKKQPVAFWCNPISGHNTLYWYLQNLGQGPELLIRYENEEAVDDSQLPKDRFSAERLKGVDSTLKIQPAELGDSAVYLCASSSDRGRNEQFFGPGTRLTVL.

On this clone itself: The identical CDR3 is also encoded by other nucleotide sequences in the sample. The rearrangement uses TRBV19 and TRBJ1-5; 10 bases agree with TRBD1. V lost 8 bases to trimming and J lost 2 bases; unmatched junction nucleotides: 3. Germline values: CDR1 LNHDA, CDR2 SQIVND (reference sequence). This CDR3 spans 14 amino acids. In DNA form, the CDR3 reads TGTGCCAGTTCAGGGACAGGGGGCAATCAGCCCCAGCATTTT. Translation gives CASSGTGGNQPQHF. Complete variable domain (other parts from reference TRBV19 and TRBJ1-5): DGGITQSPKYLFRKEGQNVTLSCEQNLNHDAMYWYRQDPGQGLRLIYYSQIVNDFQKGDIAEGYSVSREKKESFPLTVTSAQKNPTAFYLCASSGTGGNQPQHFGDGTRLSIL.